The 3 T cell receptor beta chains below all came from one sample that was sequenced in a study of blood T cell repertoires in COVID-19 (dated by TCRdb to 2020 to 2022). Libraries were made using the immunoSEQ multiplex PCR assay. TCRdb retrieved this table from immuneACCESS and kept in-frame rearrangements only. Not all clones are present; in checked studies, unresolved V genes account for under half, and no reason is known for the remainder. A total of tens of thousands of clones appear in this sample, 78% of them only once. Around 5.1% of the sample goes to the ten largest clones. The sequencing input was peripheral blood. These receptors came from a human donor in a cohort sampled during active COVID-19.

This clone was counted once. V and J are TRBV18 and TRBJ1-1; D call uncertain. V dropped 3 bases and J dropped 6 bases, with 11 bases sitting between them. Germline CDR1 KGHSH, CDR2 LQKENI. CDR3 size: 13 residues. Here the CDR3 reads CASSPIERSEAFF. As DNA, the CDR3 is TGTGCCAGCTCACCGATCGAACGGTCTGAAGCTTTCTTT.

The chain couples TRBV28 to TRBJ1-5; no clear D. The CDR3 is 15 amino acids. The V end lost 2 bases, the J end lost 0 bases, and 8 bases lay between the germline ends. Per the germline V gene, CDR1 is MDHEN and CDR2 is SYDVKM. The CDR3 is CASSLMEYSNQPQHF. In nucleotides, the CDR3 is TGTGCCAGCAGTTTAATGGAGTATAGCAATCAGCCCCAGCATTTT. Filled out from reference TRBV28 and TRBJ1-5, the complete variable domain reads DVKVTQSSRYLVKRTGEKVFLECVQDMDHENMFWYRQDPGLGLRLIYFSYDVKMKEKGDIPEGYSVSREKKERFSLILESASTNQTSMYLCASSLMEYSNQPQHFGDGTRLSIL.

The chain combines TRBV28 with TRBJ1-1; 9 nucleotides match TRBD1. The CDR3 totals 17 residues. Germline V CDR1 and CDR2: MDHEN, SYDVKM. Trimming at V came to 5 bases and at J to 1 base, leaving 11 bases not matched to a gene. The CDR3: CASSGVPGQGQNTEAFF. The CDR3 DNA is TGTGCCAGCAGTGGGGTCCCGGGACAGGGCCAGAACACTGAAGCTTTCTTT. Complete variable domain (other parts from reference TRBV28 and TRBJ1-1): DVKVTQSSRYLVKRTGEKVFLECVQDMDHENMFWYRQDPGLGLRLIYFSYDVKMKEKGDIPEGYSVSREKKERFSLILESASTNQTSMYLCASSGVPGQGQNTEAFFGQGTRLTVV.